This entry lists 23 T cell receptor beta chains sequenced from one sample in a study of blood T cell repertoires in COVID-19. Measured with immunoSEQ multiplex PCR; TCRdb has only the in-frame clones, and not every one. This sample carries some 150,000 clones, 75% to 90% of them seen once, and the ten largest clones take around 4.5%. Sequenced material: PBMCs or T cells enriched from blood (not recorded which). Receptors originate from a man aged 50 to 59 who had recovered from COVID-19.

The rearrangement uses TRBV19 and TRBJ1-1; a weak D match, TRBD1 (5 bases). The CDR3 is 17 residues long. Trimming cost V 2 bases and J 0 bases, with 16 bases left between them. Germline V gene lookup returns CDR1 LNHDA and CDR2 SQIVND (reference sequence). CDR3 in amino acids: CASSIQGRGKLNTEAFF. In DNA form, the CDR3 reads TGTGCCAGTAGTATACAGGGAAGGGGCAAATTGAACACTGAAGCTTTCTTT.

The chain combines TRBV3-1 (or the pseudogene TRBV3-2) with TRBJ1-2; 8 bases are shared with TRBD1. CDR1 and CDR2 from the germline V gene are LGHDT and YNNKEL (reference sequence). The ends lost 1 base at V and 3 bases at J; junction bases unmatched: 4. The CDR3 contains 15 residues. The CDR3 region is CASSQVGQGYYGYTF. In DNA, the CDR3 is TGTGCCAGCAGCCAAGTAGGACAGGGATACTATGGCTACACCTTC.

This chain links TRBV19 with TRBJ2-7; 8 positions agree with TRBD1. The CDR3 has 12 amino acids. Germline V gene lookup returns CDR1 LNHDA and CDR2 SQIVND (reference sequence). V dropped 4 bases and J dropped 6; count of bases not matched to a gene: 2. As DNA, the CDR3 is TGTGCCAGTAGTAGGACAGGGATCGAGCAGTACTTC. This translates into CASSRTGIEQYF. Full variable domain (missing parts from reference TRBV19 and TRBJ2-7): DGGITQSPKYLFRKEGQNVTLSCEQNLNHDAMYWYRQDPGQGLRLIYYSQIVNDFQKGDIAEGYSVSREKKESFPLTVTSAQKNPTAFYLCASSRTGIEQYFGPGTRLTVT.

This clone occurred once. The chain recombines TRBV6-2 or TRBV6-3 with TRBJ2-1; TRBD2 aligns across 10 bases. CDR1 MNHEY and CDR2 SVGEGT come from the germline V gene. The CDR3 has 14 residues. Trimming at V came to 4 bases and at J to 7 bases, leaving 4 bases not matched to a gene. CDR3 DNA sequence: TGTGCCAGCAGTTCCGGGACTAGCGCTAATGAGCAGTTCTTC. The encoded protein is CASSSGTSANEQFF.

V usage is TRBV3-1 (or the pseudogene TRBV3-2) and J usage is TRBJ1-4; unclear D gene. Trimming shortened V by 2 bases and J by 0 bases, and 10 bases separated the two germline ends. This CDR3 is built from 16 residues. In germline, CDR1 is LGHDT, CDR2 YNNKEL (reference sequence). The CDR3 region is CASSQTRRATNEKLFF. As DNA, the CDR3 is TGTGCCAGCAGCCAAACCCGACGGGCAACTAATGAAAAACTGTTTTTT.

V usage is TRBV5-1 and J usage is TRBJ1-2; a possible D gene is TRBD1 (6 bases). The ends were cut back, 1 base at V and 3 bases at J, with 10 bases in the middle. Germline V lookup: CDR1 SGHRS, CDR2 YFSETQ. The CDR3 is 14 amino acids. CDR3 nucleotides: TGCGCCAGCAGCTTGTTGGACAGTGACTATGGCTACACCTTC. It translates to CASSLLDSDYGYTF.

The chain combines TRBV6-2 or TRBV6-3 with TRBJ1-1, with no clear D. Per germline, CDR1 MNHEY and CDR2 SVGEGT. The V end lost 0 bases, the J end lost 2 bases, and 13 bases lay between the germline ends. This CDR3 spans 16 amino acids. CDR3 coding DNA: TGTGCCAGCAGTTACTCGATATGGCAGGCCAACACTGAAGCTTTCTTT. This translates into CASSYSIWQANTEAFF.

This chain connects TRBV27 to TRBJ2-7, with D perhaps matching TRBD2 (6 bases). With 5 bases removed from V and 2 bases from J, the gap between germline ends came to 16 bases. Germline CDR1 MNHEY, CDR2 SMNVEV (reference sequence). This CDR3 has 15 amino acids. The CDR3 here is CASSPSRTTPYEQYV. CDR3 DNA: TGTGCCAGCAGTCCCTCACGGACTACCCCCTACGAGCAGTACGTC.

The chain links TRBV7-3 to TRBJ2-3; 9 bases map to TRBD2. The CDR3 sequence is 14 residues long. V gave up 4 bases and J gave up 6 bases; unmatched junction bases: 5. CDR1 and CDR2 (germline): SGHTA, FQGTGA. CDR3 coding DNA: TGTGCCAGCAGCTCGCTCGGACTAGCGGATACGCAGTATTTT. Its translation: CASSSLGLADTQYF.

V is TRBV5-1 and J is TRBJ2-7, with 16 bases lining up with TRBD2. Germline trimming cut 4 bases from V and 6 bases from J; bases unmatched to any gene: 10. Germline V gives CDR1 SGHRS, CDR2 YFSETQ. CDR3 size: 17 residues. The CDR3 protein is CASSPGLAGGLIGEQYF. Here the CDR3 DNA reads TGCGCCAGCAGCCCGGGACTAGCGGGAGGGCTCATCGGCGAGCAGTACTTC.

This chain links TRBV28 with TRBJ2-7; 7 nucleotides agree with TRBD2. V shed 3 bases and J 8 bases; nucleotides not matched to a gene: 16. Germline V gives CDR1 MDHEN, CDR2 SYDVKM. The CDR3 consists of 16 residues. The CDR3 region is CASSFSYWEGPGKQYF. The CDR3 DNA reads as TGTGCCAGCAGTTTTTCCTATTGGGAGGGTCCGGGGAAGCAGTACTTC.

This chain uses TRBV28 with TRBJ1-3; 7 nucleotides agree with TRBD1. Unmatched junction bases numbered 9, after V lost 3 bases and J lost 7 bases. This CDR3 has 15 amino acids. CDR1 MDHEN and CDR2 SYDVKM come from the germline V gene. The CDR3 spells CASSFWGQLGNTIYF. The CDR3 DNA is TGTGCCAGCAGTTTTTGGGGACAGTTAGGCAACACCATATATTTT.

The count of this clone is one. The genes are TRBV6-5 and TRBJ2-7; TRBD1 agrees at 8 bases. Trimming removed 6 bases from V and 4 bases from J; junction bases left unmatched: 8. Germline CDR1 MNHEY, CDR2 SVGAGI. The CDR3 extends over 14 amino acids. CDR3 sequence (DNA): TGTGCCAGCAGATTACAGGGGGACGGGTACGAGCAGTACTTC. Translating it yields CASRLQGDGYEQYF.

For the CDR3, the DNA is TGCGCCAGCAGCTTAACAGTTACCGGGGAGCTGTTTTTT. Its protein product is CASSLTVTGELFF. The chain combines TRBV5-1 with TRBJ2-2, with D unclear. CDR1 and CDR2 from the germline V gene are SGHRS and YFSETQ. V was shortened by 2 bases and J by 5 bases, with 7 bases between the two germline ends. The CDR3 length is 13 residues.

This clone was counted once. In DNA form, the CDR3 reads TGTGCCATCAGTGAGCCGGCTCGGGCCCAGTACTTC. Translated: CAISEPARAQYF. This chain uses TRBV10-3 with TRBJ2-5; D is unresolved. V lost 2 bases and J 9 bases, leaving 10 bases between the germline ends. Germline CDR1 and CDR2: ENHRY and SYGVKD. The CDR3 has 12 residues.

This clone was recorded only once. The chain joins TRBV19 to TRBJ1-1, with TRBD1 as a possible D gene (6 bases). V lost 4 bases and J lost 4, with 7 bases in between. Germline V gene data show CDR1 as LNHDA and CDR2 as SQIVND (reference sequence). The CDR3 is 12 residues long. This chain's CDR3 is CASSTRGTEAFF. The DNA for the CDR3 is TGTGCCAGTAGTACCAGGGGCACTGAAGCTTTCTTT.

The chain joins TRBV18 to TRBJ1-1, with D unresolved. In germline, CDR1 is KGHSH, CDR2 LQKENI. Trimming took 3 bases from V and 5 from J, leaving 19 bases between them. The CDR3 spans 16 residues. In nucleotides, the CDR3 is TGTGCCAGCTCACCCGTCACTACCCGGGGAGGGACTGAAGCTTTCTTT. Amino acid sequence: CASSPVTTRGGTEAFF.

The V gene is TRBV2, the J gene TRBJ1-4; D ambiguous. CDR1 and CDR2 (germline): SNHLY, FYNNEI. V lost 0 bases and J 7 bases, leaving 6 bases between the germline ends. This CDR3 is built from 13 residues. CDR3 residues: CASSEATLEKLFF. The CDR3 coding sequence is TGTGCCAGCAGTGAAGCGACACTTGAAAAACTGTTTTTT.

The V gene is TRBV5-1, the J gene TRBJ1-1; 9 nucleotides match TRBD1. V was clipped by 0 bases and J by 4 bases; unmatched bases: 7. Germline CDR1 SGHRS, CDR2 YFSETQ. The length of the CDR3 is 16 residues. The DNA of the CDR3 is TGCGCCAGCAGCTTGGGGTGGGGGGACAGGGCCACTGAAGCTTTCTTT. Translated: CASSLGWGDRATEAFF.

This chain joins TRBV5-1 and TRBJ2-5; 7 bases are a match to TRBD1. J was trimmed by 7 bases and V by 3 bases; bases with no gene match: 6. The CDR3 extends over 13 amino acids. The germline gives CDR1 SGHRS, CDR2 YFSETQ. CDR3 amino acids: CASSSDRLRTQYF. The CDR3 DNA follows: TGCGCCAGCAGCTCGGACAGGTTGAGGACCCAGTACTTC.

This sequence joins TRBV5-1 and TRBJ1-1; TRBD1 might be the D (5 bases). The V gene's germline CDR1 is SGHRS and CDR2 YFSETQ. The CDR3 is made up of 15 amino acids. The germline V and J ends were trimmed by 4 bases and 6 bases, with 19 bases remaining between them. Here the CDR3 reads CASSPSAGRNPEAFF. The CDR3, as DNA: TGCGCCAGCAGCCCCTCGGCAGGGAGGAATCCTGAAGCTTTCTTT.

The chain couples TRBV4-1 to TRBJ2-2, with 9 bases identical to TRBD1. V dropped 1 base and J dropped 5; count of bases not matched to a gene: 8. Germline values: CDR1 MGHRA, CDR2 YSYEKL. This CDR3 is 17 amino acids long. This CDR3 reads CASSQALGQGRTGELFF. The CDR3 DNA follows: TGCGCCAGCAGCCAAGCCCTAGGACAGGGGAGGACCGGGGAGCTGTTTTTT.

The genes are TRBV9 and TRBJ1-3; TRBD1 matches 10 bases. Germline-derived CDR1 and CDR2 are SGDLS and YYNGEE. With V trimmed by 4 bases and J by 6 bases, 4 bases remained unmatched. The CDR3 extends over 14 amino acids. DNA of the CDR3: TGTGCCAGCAGCCAGGGACAGGGGATAAACACCATATATTTT. Translated: CASSQGQGINTIYF.